The 8 T cell receptor beta chains in this list originate from one sample, sequenced in a study of beta chain features in type 1 diabetes. Every isolated RNA sample was fully reverse transcribed, so sequencing captured expressed TCRB transcripts. Repertoires were generated with immunoSEQ multiplex PCR, while TCRdb's copy carries only in-frame clones and drops some. This table holds more than 300,000 clones, about 14% found once. The sequencing sample was made of naive CD4+ T cells from blood. These receptors all come from a woman aged 18-29 years in good health.

There are a few counts of this clone. V and J are TRBV15 and TRBJ1-2; D remains ambiguous. V was shortened by 0 bases and J by 13 bases, with 15 bases between the two germline ends. Germline V gene sequence: CDR1 LNHNV, CDR2 YYDKDF (reference sequence). The CDR3 runs to 13 residues. CDR3 protein: CATSRDPHRESTF. CDR3 nucleotides: TGTGCCACCAGCAGAGATCCCCACCGGGAAAGCACCTTC.

Only a few counts were recorded for this clone. This rearrangement joins TRBV13 to TRBJ2-1; no firm D call. This CDR3 contains 13 residues. Germline V gene lookup returns CDR1 PRHDT and CDR2 FYEKMQ (reference sequence). The V gene lost 8 bases and the J gene lost 4 bases, with 12 bases spanning the gap. The CDR3 DNA sequence: TGTGCCAGCGTTACTGCCTTTTACAATGAGCAGTTCTTC. Its protein is CASVTAFYNEQFF. Full variable domain (outside the CDR3, taken from reference TRBV13 and TRBJ2-1): AAGVIQSPRHLIKEKRETATLKCYPIPRHDTVYWYQQGPGQDPQFLISFYEKMQSDKGSIPDRFSAQQFSDYHSELNMSSLELGDSALYFCASVTAFYNEQFFGPGTRLTVL.

The chain carries TRBV14 and TRBJ2-3; a possible D gene is TRBD2 (5 bases). The germline V and J ends were trimmed by 6 bases and 2 bases, with 12 bases remaining between them. CDR3 length equals 14 residues. From germline, CDR1 is SGHDN and CDR2 FVKESK. In nucleotides, the CDR3 is TGTGCCAGCAGACCTTCGCGGGCCACAGATACGCAGTATTTT. It codes for CASRPSRATDTQYF.

The rearrangement links TRBV7-2 to TRBJ1-2; the match to TRBD1 covers 7 bases. The CDR3 runs to 14 residues. Germline CDR1 SGHTA, CDR2 FQGNSA. V lost 4 bases to trimming and J lost 7 bases; unmatched junction nucleotides: 9. The chain's CDR3 is CASSSRDSTSGYTF. For the CDR3, the DNA is TGTGCCAGCAGCTCTAGGGACAGTACTTCTGGCTACACCTTC.

This clone was observed a handful of times. The chain couples TRBV18 to TRBJ2-1; TRBD1 might be the D (5 bases). CDR3 length equals 12 residues. Deletions cut 3 bases from V and 9 bases from J, with 9 bases between. Germline CDR1 and CDR2: KGHSH and LQKENI. The CDR3 reads CASSPGAVEQFF. DNA of the CDR3: TGTGCCAGCTCACCTGGGGCGGTTGAGCAGTTCTTC. The variable domain in full, with the rest retrieved from reference TRBV18 and TRBJ2-1, is NAGVMQNPRHLVRRRGQEARLRCSPMKGHSHVYWYRQLPEEGLKFMVYLQKENIIDESGMPKERFSAEFPKEGPSILRIQQVVRGDSAAYFCASSPGAVEQFFGPGTRLTVL.

J is TRBJ2-3 and V is TRBV2; the match to TRBD2 covers 9 bases. The CDR3 runs 13 residues. V was pared by 6 bases and J by 12 bases, with 10 bases of the junction left unmatched. CDR1 is SNHLY, CDR2 FYNNEI, per germline. CDR3 in amino acids: CASSGVAGVSQYF. CDR3 DNA: TGTGCCAGCAGCGGGGTAGCGGGAGTGTCTCAGTATTTT.

This clone was counted a few times. The chain joins TRBV30 to TRBJ1-5; 7 nucleotides match TRBD1. CDR3 length: 14 residues. CDR1 and CDR2 (germline): GTSNPN, SVGIG (reference sequence). V was pared by 1 base and J by 9 bases, with 9 bases of the junction left unmatched. For the CDR3, the DNA is TGTGCCTGGAGTGACAACAGGGGTTTTAGGCCCCAGCATTTT. Amino acids: CAWSDNRGFRPQHF.

The sample holds a few counts of this clone. The rearrangement links TRBV19 to TRBJ2-1, with 7 bases matching TRBD2. V was pared by 2 bases and J by 6 bases, with 7 bases of the junction left unmatched. The length of the CDR3 is 15 residues. CDR1 is LNHDA and CDR2 is SQIVND in the germline V gene (reference sequence). The DNA for the CDR3 is TGTGCCAGTAGTATACGGGAGGCCCCCCTCAATGAGCAGTTCTTC. The encoded protein is CASSIREAPLNEQFF.